The 17 T cell receptor beta chains below come from one sample, sequenced in a study of blood T cell repertoires in COVID-19. Method: immunoSEQ multiplex PCR; TCRdb's copy keeps in-frame clones and lacks some. The sample carries tens of thousands of clones, 78% recorded once. Sequenced sample: peripheral blood. These receptors all come from a man aged 65 to 79 with COVID-19, enrolled during active disease.

Turning to this clone: The limits of the CDR3 on the DNA are not certain, so only TCRdb's listed CDR3 is given. The genes are TRBV27 and TRBJ1-1. The CDR3 adds up to 17 amino acids, both ends counted. Germline V gives CDR1 MNHEY, CDR2 SMNVEV (reference sequence). The CDR3 sequence is CASSSSFRRGMDTEAFF.

This clone is a singleton in its sample. In DNA, the CDR3 is TGCGCCAGCAGCCAAGATCGCTCACACCCGAACACTGAAGCTTTCTTT. It is translated as CASSQDRSHPNTEAFF. The genes are TRBV4-3 and TRBJ1-1, with no clear D. This CDR3 contains 16 residues. Germline lookup yields CDR1 LGHNA and CDR2 YSLEER. Deletions cut 0 bases from V and 1 base from J, with 12 bases between.

The table lists this clone with a few counts. The chain joins TRBV6-5 to TRBJ1-5; weak D call: TRBD1 (5 bases). The CDR3 spans 14 residues. Germline CDR1 reads MNHEY; CDR2 reads SVGAGI. The V end lost 7 bases, the J end lost 0 bases, and 10 bases lay between the germline ends. The DNA of the CDR3 is TGTGCCAGCACCGGGGGTTTTAGCAATCAGCCCCAGCATTTT. Protein sequence: CASTGGFSNQPQHF.

The chain recombines TRBV6-4 with TRBJ2-1; 7 bases are shared with TRBD2. This CDR3 spans 17 amino acids. Germline V gene sequence: CDR1 MRHNA, CDR2 SNTAGT. V dropped 0 bases and J dropped 0; count of bases not matched to a gene: 5. In DNA form, the CDR3 reads TGTGCCAGCAGTGACTCTTCTAGCGGTAGCTCCTACAATGAGCAGTTCTTC. This sequence encodes CASSDSSSGSSYNEQFF.

This chain joins TRBV28 and TRBJ2-7, with 7 bases fitting TRBD2. V lost 6 bases and J lost 0; bases outside the gene matches: 8. CDR1 is MDHEN and CDR2 is SYDVKM in the germline V gene. This CDR3 contains 15 residues. The CDR3 sequence is CASSQGGGSSYEQYF. The CDR3 nucleotides read TGTGCCAGCAGCCAAGGCGGGGGAAGCTCCTACGAGCAGTACTTC. The whole variable domain, remainder taken from reference TRBV28 and TRBJ2-7, is DVKVTQSSRYLVKRTGEKVFLECVQDMDHENMFWYRQDPGLGLRLIYFSYDVKMKEKGDIPEGYSVSREKKERFSLILESASTNQTSMYLCASSQGGGSSYEQYFGPGTRLTVT.

This chain connects TRBV9 to TRBJ2-1; D possibly corresponds to TRBD1 (6 bases). The CDR3 loop spans 15 amino acids. Germline lookup yields CDR1 SGDLS and CDR2 YYNGEE. Trimming removed 4 bases from V and 7 bases from J, with 18 bases in between. CDR3 sequence: CASSPRTVLRNEQFF. The CDR3 DNA is TGTGCCAGCAGCCCCCGGACAGTTCTCCGGAATGAGCAGTTCTTC.

This chain links TRBV4-3 with TRBJ2-7, with D perhaps TRBD1 (6 bases). Germline CDR1 reads LGHNA; CDR2 reads YSLEER. V lost 0 bases to trimming and J lost 3 bases, with 15 bases between them. There are 16 residues in the CDR3. In DNA, the CDR3 is TGCGCCAGCAGCCAAGAAGCGTCATGGGACAACTACGAGCAGTACTTC. This sequence encodes CASSQEASWDNYEQYF.

This clone was picked up a small number of times. The chain links TRBV28 to TRBJ1-3; 7 bases are shared with TRBD1. Trimming at V came to 6 bases and at J to 2 bases, leaving 7 bases not matched to a gene. The germline CDR1 and CDR2 sequences are MDHEN and SYDVKM. CDR3 length equals 15 residues. This CDR3 is CASRQGTATGNTIYF. The CDR3 DNA follows: TGTGCCAGCAGGCAAGGGACAGCGACTGGAAACACCATATATTTT.

This chain links TRBV7-9 with TRBJ1-3; D not certain. Germline V CDR1 and CDR2: SEHNR, FQNEAQ (reference sequence). The CDR3 has 13 amino acids. Trimming cost V 5 bases and J 7 bases, with 12 bases left between them. As DNA, the CDR3 is TGTGCCAGCAGCGCGCCCCCCTTTAACACCATATATTTT. Its protein is CASSAPPFNTIYF.

The chain combines TRBV4-3 with TRBJ2-2; a weak D match, TRBD1 (5 bases). The CDR3 has 16 amino acids. Trimming took off 2 bases at V and 4 bases at J, with 14 bases between the two ends. In germline, CDR1 is LGHNA, CDR2 YSLEER. The CDR3 DNA follows: TGCGCCAGCAGCCAACATCAAGGGGTCGTCACCGGGGAGCTGTTTTTT. As protein: CASSQHQGVVTGELFF.

The count of this clone is one. The chain employs TRBV29-1 and TRBJ1-5, with 9 bases aligning to TRBD1. With V trimmed by 5 bases and J by 7 bases, 6 bases remained unmatched. Germline V gene data show CDR1 as SQVTM and CDR2 as ANQGSEA. This CDR3 is built from 13 residues. CDR3 protein: CSVTGGLGQPQHF. The CDR3 DNA reads as TGCAGCGTTACAGGGGGCCTGGGGCAGCCCCAGCATTTT.

This clone has more than one count but fewer than ten. The chain combines TRBV6-5 with TRBJ1-1, with TRBD1 matching over 7 bases. The CDR3 spans 14 residues. J was trimmed by 4 bases and V by 6 bases; bases with no gene match: 8. Per germline, CDR1 MNHEY and CDR2 SVGAGI. CDR3 in amino acids: CASSRGQTTTEAFF. CDR3 coding DNA: TGTGCCAGCAGCCGGGGACAGACAACCACTGAAGCTTTCTTT.

The chain joins TRBV9 to TRBJ1-6, with 9 bases lining up with TRBD1. Germline lookup yields CDR1 SGDLS and CDR2 YYNGEE. The J segment lost 10 bases and the V segment lost 0 bases, leaving 2 bases of the junction unmatched. This CDR3 region has 14 residues. CDR3 sequence: CASSVATGGSPLHF. As DNA, the CDR3 is TGTGCCAGCAGCGTAGCGACAGGGGGGTCACCCCTCCACTTT. Based on the CDR3 plus reference TRBV9 and TRBJ1-6, the full variable domain is DSGVTQTPKHLITATGQRVTLRCSPRSGDLSVYWYQQSLDQGLQFLIQYYNGEERAKGNILERFSAQQFPDLHSELNLSSLELGDSALYFCASSVATGGSPLHFGNGTRLTVT.

The V and J genes are TRBV28 and TRBJ2-7; 8 nucleotides line up with TRBD2. The CDR3 totals 13 residues. The ends lost 6 bases at V and 0 bases at J; junction bases unmatched: 1. CDR1 is MDHEN and CDR2 is SYDVKM in the germline V gene. The CDR3 DNA is TGTGCCAGCAGGAGCGGGAGCTCCTACGAGCAGTACTTC. Its protein is CASRSGSSYEQYF.

This chain links TRBV6-4 with TRBJ1-2, with 8 bases fitting TRBD1. Losses at the gene ends were 3 bases for V and 5 bases for J; bases not matched to a gene: 2. The CDR3 is 13 amino acids. Germline V lookup: CDR1 MRHNA, CDR2 SNTAGT. Here the CDR3 DNA reads TGTGCCAGCAGTGAGGGGACAGGTTATGGCTACACCTTC. This codes for CASSEGTGYGYTF.

This chain connects TRBV15 to TRBJ2-3, with 9 bases that match TRBD2. V was clipped by 5 bases and J by 5 bases; unmatched bases: 8. The CDR3 extends over 15 amino acids. Germline CDR1 reads LNHNV; CDR2 reads YYDKDF (reference sequence). CDR3 DNA: TGTGCCACCAGCCGCTCTAGCGGGATTGGAGATACGCAGTATTTT. It is translated as CATSRSSGIGDTQYF.

The rearrangement joins TRBV10-3 to TRBJ2-5; D is perhaps TRBD1 (5 bases). CDR3 length equals 14 residues. CDR1 and CDR2 (germline): ENHRY, SYGVKD. The V end lost 3 bases, the J end lost 4 bases, and 12 bases lay between the germline ends. In DNA, the CDR3 is TGTGCCATCAGTGAAGGGGCGGTGGGAGAGACCCAGTACTTC. Its protein is CAISEGAVGETQYF.